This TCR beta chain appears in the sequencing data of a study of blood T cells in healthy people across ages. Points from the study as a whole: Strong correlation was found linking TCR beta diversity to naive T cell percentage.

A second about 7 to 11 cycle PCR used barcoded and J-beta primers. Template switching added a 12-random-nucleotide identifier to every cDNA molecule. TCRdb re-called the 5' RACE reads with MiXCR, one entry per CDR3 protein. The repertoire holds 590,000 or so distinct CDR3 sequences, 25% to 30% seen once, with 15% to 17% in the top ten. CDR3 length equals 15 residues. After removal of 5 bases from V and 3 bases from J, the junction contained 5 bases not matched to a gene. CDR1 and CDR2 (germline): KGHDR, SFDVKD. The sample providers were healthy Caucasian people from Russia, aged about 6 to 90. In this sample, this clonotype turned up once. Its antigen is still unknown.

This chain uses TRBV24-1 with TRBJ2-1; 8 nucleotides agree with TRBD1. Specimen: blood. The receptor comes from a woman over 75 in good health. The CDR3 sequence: CATSGFGQGYNEQFF. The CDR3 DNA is TGTGCCACCAGTGGTTTTGGACAGGGCTACAATGAGCAGTTCTTC.